These T cell receptor beta chains were read from a single sample in a study of CD8 T cells in ankylosing spondylitis. MiXCR, applied by TCRdb to the 5' RACE reads, yields one record per CDR3 protein. The table has 240,000 or so distinct CDR3 sequences, around 9.2% seen once. The specimen was blood, either unsorted or a sorted T cell fraction (not recorded which). The receptors were gathered from a male donor with ankylosing spondylitis or in good health (not recorded which). CDR3s include the opening cysteine and the closing phenylalanine or tryptophan. D genes are given only for firm matches. Where a row states a size, it is once, few, many or the class of an expanded clone; other rows omit it.

>TRBJ2-3|-|many|TRBV20-1
TGCAGTGCTAGGGCCCGACTAGTCGCAGATACGCAGTATTTT
CSARARLVADTQYF
>TRBJ2-1|TRBD1|-|TRBV10-3
TGTGCCATCAGTGAGGAGCAGGGGGAGTCCTACAATGAGCAGTTCTTC
CAISEEQGESYNEQFF
>TRBJ2-5|-|many|TRBV7-6
TGTGCCAGCAGCCAGAACGGCCAACAAGAGACCCAGTACTTC
CASSQNGQQETQYF
>TRBJ2-7|-|many|TRBV28
TGTGCCAGCAGTTTTGTAGGGATCTACGAGCAGTACTTC
CASSFVGIYEQYF
>TRBJ2-7|TRBD1|many|TRBV4-3
TGCGCCAGCAGCCCAAACAGGGGGCGCAGCCACGAGCAGTACTTC
CASSPNRGRSHEQYF
>TRBJ2-1|TRBD2|few|TRBV7-6
TGTGCCAGCAGCGAGCGGGGGAGTCACAATGAGCAGTTCTTC
CASSERGSHNEQFF
>TRBJ2-1|-|many|TRBV7-3
TGTGCCAGCAGCTTACTCGGGACTGATATGAGAGGGCAGTTCTTC
CASSLLGTDMRGQFF
>TRBJ2-2|-|-|TRBV20-1
TGCAGTGCTAGTGGGGCCCGGGATCCGAACACCGGGGAGCTGTTTTTT
CSASGARDPNTGELFF
>TRBJ2-7|TRBD1|few|TRBV5-1
TGCGCCAGCAGACCGGGACAGGGGGCAGACGAGCAGTACTTC
CASRPGQGADEQYF
>TRBJ2-2|-|many|TRBV10-3
TGTGCCATCAGTGAAGGTCACGGTGGTGCCGGGGAGCTGTTTTTT
CAISEGHGGAGELFF
>TRBJ2-7|TRBD2|-|TRBV20-1
TGCAGTGCTTCACGGCCCACTAGCGGGAGTCTCCACGAGCAGTACTTC
CSASRPTSGSLHEQYF
>TRBJ2-7|-|-|TRBV2
TGTGCCAGCAATACCGACGGACAGCAGTACTTC
CASNTDGQQYF
>TRBJ1-5|-|many|TRBV5-5
TGTGCCAGCAGCTTATACCCGAGTGACAATCAGCCCCAGCATTTT
CASSLYPSDNQPQHF
>TRBJ2-6|TRBD1|many|TRBV5-1
TGCGCCAGCAGCTTGATTGGGACAGGGACCAACGTCCTGACTTTC
CASSLIGTGTNVLTF
>TRBJ2-4|-|many|TRBV7-2
TGTGCCAGCAGCTCCCCGACGGTGACCAAAAACATTCAGTACTTC
CASSSPTVTKNIQYF
>TRBJ1-5|-|many|TRBV3-1
TGTGCCAGCAGCCAATGGGGAGAGGGCAATCAGCCCCAGCATTTT
CASSQWGEGNQPQHF
>TRBJ2-7|TRBD2|many|TRBV9
TGTGCCAGCAGCGGGACTAGCGGGTCTTCCTACGAGCAGTACTTC
CASSGTSGSSYEQYF
>TRBJ2-3|TRBD1|few|TRBV5-6
TGTGCCAGCCGGGGACAGGGTAGAGGGACAGATACGCAGTATTTT
CASRGQGRGTDTQYF
>TRBJ1-5|-|many|TRBV10-3
TGTGCCATCAGGCAGGGGACCGATCAGCCCCAGCATTTT
CAIRQGTDQPQHF
>TRBJ1-2|-|many|TRBV12-3/TRBV12-4
TGTGCCAGCAGTACCATGGTTGTGGGGGTTTACGGCTACACCTTC
CASSTMVVGVYGYTF
>TRBJ2-2|TRBD1|-|TRBV5-6
TGTGCCAGCAGCGGCCCCGGGACAGTGAACACCGGGGAGCTGTTTTTT
CASSGPGTVNTGELFF
>TRBJ1-4|-|-|TRBV19
TGTGCCAGTAGTCCGGGCTGGGGACGCCAGGAAAAACTGTTTTTT
CASSPGWGRQEKLFF
>TRBJ1-1|-|many|TRBV29-1
TGCAGCGTTGATGGCTTAACGGGGGCCACTGAAGCTTTCTTT
CSVDGLTGATEAFF
>TRBJ2-1|-|many|TRBV3-1
TGTGCCAGCAGCCCCACGGGGGAGGTACACAATGAGCAGTTCTTC
CASSPTGEVHNEQFF
>TRBJ2-1|-|many|TRBV12-3/TRBV12-4
TGTGCCAGCAGTTTCGGGGCCAACGCTCTCAATGAGCAGTTCTTC
CASSFGANALNEQFF
>TRBJ2-1|-|few|TRBV2
TGTGCCAGCGGTCTGAACCAAGCATACAATGAGCAGTTCTTC
CASGLNQAYNEQFF
>TRBJ2-7|TRBD2|-|TRBV3-1
TGTGCCAGCAGGTCTACTAGCGGGAGAGAAGAGCAGTACTTC
CASRSTSGREEQYF
>TRBJ1-2|-|many|TRBV12-3/TRBV12-4
TGTGCCAGCAGTTTGGTGGGGCCTAACTATGGCTACACCTTC
CASSLVGPNYGYTF
>TRBJ1-2|TRBD1|few|TRBV7-2
TGTGCCAGCAGAAAGACAGGGGGCGTAGAGTCTAACTATGGCTACACCTTC
CASRKTGGVESNYGYTF
>TRBJ1-6|-|few|TRBV9
TGTGCCAGCAGCGTAGCTGGGAGTGCGGATTCACCCCTCCACTTT
CASSVAGSADSPLHF
>TRBJ1-6|TRBD1|many|TRBV5-5
TGTGCCAGCAGCACGACCTTACAGGGGGCATTTAATTCACCCCTCCACTTT
CASSTTLQGAFNSPLHF
>TRBJ1-5|TRBD1|few|TRBV12-3/TRBV12-4
TGTGCCAGCACCGCGACAGGGGGCTTAAATCAGCCCCAGCATTTT
CASTATGGLNQPQHF
>TRBJ2-7|-|few|TRBV12-3/TRBV12-4
TGTGCCAGCAGTTTCGGGACAACTTCCTACGAGCAGTACTTC
CASSFGTTSYEQYF
>TRBJ1-2|-|-|TRBV28
TGTGCCAGCAGTGCTCTGCAGAGGGGCTACACCTTC
CASSALQRGYTF
>TRBJ2-3|TRBD2|many|TRBV20-1
TGCAGTGCTAGAGCCGGGACTAGCGGACGATCAGATACGCAGTATTTT
CSARAGTSGRSDTQYF
>TRBJ2-7|TRBD1|many|TRBV7-2
TGTGCCAGCAGTTGGTACGGGACAGGGGCGTACGAGCAGTACTTC
CASSWYGTGAYEQYF
>TRBJ2-7|TRBD1|many|TRBV7-2
TGTGCCAGCAGCTTCGGACAGGCGCTCGAGCAGTACTTC
CASSFGQALEQYF
>TRBJ1-1|-|many|TRBV11-2
TGTGCCAGCAGCCCCGTCGGGGTCAACACTGAAGCTTTCTTT
CASSPVGVNTEAFF
>TRBJ2-5|-|-|TRBV6-5
TGTGCCAGCAGTTACCGGACAGCCTTCGGGGAGACCCAGTACTTC
CASSYRTAFGETQYF
>TRBJ1-2|-|many|TRBV11-2
TGTGCCAGCAGCGAAGTGCGGGGGCCGGGAAGGGGCTACACCTTC
CASSEVRGPGRGYTF
>TRBJ2-7|-|many|TRBV7-2
TGTGCCAGCAGCACTTACGGGACGTCCCCCTACGAGCAGTACTTC
CASSTYGTSPYEQYF
>TRBJ2-1|TRBD2|many|TRBV20-1
TGCAGTGCTAGTGTGCTAGCGGGAGTAAATGAGCAGTTCTTC
CSASVLAGVNEQFF
>TRBJ2-1|TRBD2|-|TRBV7-2
TGTGCCAGCAGCCTGACTAGCGGGAGTGGTGAGCAGTTCTTC
CASSLTSGSGEQFF
>TRBJ1-1|TRBD1|many|TRBV7-2
TGTGCCAGCAGCTTAATTCAGGGGGCCGGCACTGAAGCTTTCTTT
CASSLIQGAGTEAFF
>TRBJ1-3|-|many|TRBV5-1
TGCGCCAGCCCGGTCGGGGGAGGAAACACCATATATTTT
CASPVGGGNTIYF
>TRBJ1-5|TRBD1|many|TRBV20-1
TGCAGTGCTAGACGGACAGGGGACCAGCCCCAGCATTTT
CSARRTGDQPQHF
>TRBJ1-1|-|many|TRBV7-9
TGTGCCAGCAGCCAGGGGACGAACACTGAAGCTTTCTTT
CASSQGTNTEAFF
>TRBJ2-2|TRBD1|few|TRBV5-1
TGCGCCAGCAGCTTGCAGGGGGCACTGAACACCGGGGAGCTGTTTTTT
CASSLQGALNTGELFF
>TRBJ2-2|TRBD2|many|TRBV6-2/TRBV6-3
TGTGCCAGCAGCTTACTAGCGGCTAACACCGGGGAGCTGTTTTTT
CASSLLAANTGELFF
>TRBJ2-7|-|many|TRBV7-9
TGCGCCAGCAGCTTGTCGGGGGACGAGCAGTACTTC
CASSLSGDEQYF
>TRBJ1-1|-|many|TRBV5-1
TGCGCCAGCAGCCTAGTGGACCGGATGACTGAAGCTTTCTTT
CASSLVDRMTEAFF
>TRBJ1-3|TRBD1|few|TRBV7-2
TGTGCCAGCAGCTTAGCGGGACAGACACCCTCTGGAAACACCATATATTTT
CASSLAGQTPSGNTIYF
>TRBJ2-1|-|many|TRBV7-9
TGTGCCAGCAGCTTCGAATCGGGAAATGAGCAGTTCTTC
CASSFESGNEQFF
>TRBJ2-7|-|many|TRBV6-1
TGTGCCAGCAGTAGAACGGCTGAGGGTTACGAAGAGCAGTACTTC
CASSRTAEGYEEQYF
>TRBJ1-1|-|-|TRBV19
TGTGCCAGTAGTATCGGGGGAGGCACTGAAGCTTTCTTT
CASSIGGGTEAFF
>TRBJ1-2|TRBD1|many|TRBV5-1
TGCGCCAGCAGCTTGGAGGGACAGCCTAACTATGGCTACACCTTC
CASSLEGQPNYGYTF